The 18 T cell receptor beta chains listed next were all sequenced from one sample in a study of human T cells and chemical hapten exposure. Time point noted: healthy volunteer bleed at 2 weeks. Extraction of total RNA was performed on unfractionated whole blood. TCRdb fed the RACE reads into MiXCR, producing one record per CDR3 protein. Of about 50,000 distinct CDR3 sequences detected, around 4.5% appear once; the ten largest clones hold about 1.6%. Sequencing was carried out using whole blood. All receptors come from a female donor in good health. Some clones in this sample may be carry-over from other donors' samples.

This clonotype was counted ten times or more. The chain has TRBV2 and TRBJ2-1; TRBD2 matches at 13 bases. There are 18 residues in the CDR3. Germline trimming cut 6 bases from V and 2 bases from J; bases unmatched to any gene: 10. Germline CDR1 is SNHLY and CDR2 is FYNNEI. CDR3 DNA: TGTGCCAGCAGCGCCGGGACTAGCGGGGCGGTACCCTACAATGAGCAGTTCTTC. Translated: CASSAGTSGAVPYNEQFF.

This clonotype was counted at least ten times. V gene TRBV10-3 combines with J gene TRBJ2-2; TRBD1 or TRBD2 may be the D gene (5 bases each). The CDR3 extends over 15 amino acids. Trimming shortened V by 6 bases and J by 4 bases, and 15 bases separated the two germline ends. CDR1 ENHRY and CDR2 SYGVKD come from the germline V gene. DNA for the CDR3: TGTGCCATCAGGGACCGGGACGCCGGCACCGGGGAGCTGTTTTTT. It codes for CAIRDRDAGTGELFF.

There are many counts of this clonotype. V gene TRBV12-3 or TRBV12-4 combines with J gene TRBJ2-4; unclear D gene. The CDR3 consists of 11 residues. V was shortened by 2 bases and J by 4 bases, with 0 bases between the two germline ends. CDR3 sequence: CASSLKNIQYF. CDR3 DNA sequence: TGTGCCAGCAGTTTAAAAAACATTCAGTACTTC.

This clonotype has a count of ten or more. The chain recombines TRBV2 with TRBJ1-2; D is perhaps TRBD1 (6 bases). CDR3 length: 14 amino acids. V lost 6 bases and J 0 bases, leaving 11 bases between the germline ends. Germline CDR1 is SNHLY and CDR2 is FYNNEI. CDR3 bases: TGTGCCAGCAGCGCGGGGGCAGCTAACTATGGCTACACCTTC. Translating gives CASSAGAANYGYTF.

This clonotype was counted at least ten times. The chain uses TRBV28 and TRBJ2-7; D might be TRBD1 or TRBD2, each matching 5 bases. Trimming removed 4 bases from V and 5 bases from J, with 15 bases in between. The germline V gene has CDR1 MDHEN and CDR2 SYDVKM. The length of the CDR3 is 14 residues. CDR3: CASSSGTRVNEQYF. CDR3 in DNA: TGTGCCAGCAGTTCCGGGACGAGGGTCAACGAGCAGTACTTC.

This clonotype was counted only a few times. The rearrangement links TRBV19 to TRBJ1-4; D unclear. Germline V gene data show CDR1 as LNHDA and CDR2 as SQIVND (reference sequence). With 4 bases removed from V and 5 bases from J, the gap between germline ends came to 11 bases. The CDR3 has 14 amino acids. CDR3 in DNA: TGTGCCAGTAGTAGGACGGGAGAGAATGAAAAACTGTTTTTT. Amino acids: CASSRTGENEKLFF.

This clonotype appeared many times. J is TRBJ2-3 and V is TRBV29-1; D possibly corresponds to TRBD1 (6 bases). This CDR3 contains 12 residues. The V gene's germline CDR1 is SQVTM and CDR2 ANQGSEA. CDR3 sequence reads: CRAGYRVDTQYF. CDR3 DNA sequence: TGCAGAGCCGGATACAGGGTGGATACGCAGTATTTT.

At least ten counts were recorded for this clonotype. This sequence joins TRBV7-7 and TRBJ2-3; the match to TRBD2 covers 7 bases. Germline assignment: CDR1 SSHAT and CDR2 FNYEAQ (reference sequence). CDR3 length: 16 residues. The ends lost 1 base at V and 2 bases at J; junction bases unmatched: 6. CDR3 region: CASSLGSGVDTDTQYF. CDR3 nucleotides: TGTGCCAGCAGCTTAGGGAGCGGGGTTGACACAGATACGCAGTATTTT.

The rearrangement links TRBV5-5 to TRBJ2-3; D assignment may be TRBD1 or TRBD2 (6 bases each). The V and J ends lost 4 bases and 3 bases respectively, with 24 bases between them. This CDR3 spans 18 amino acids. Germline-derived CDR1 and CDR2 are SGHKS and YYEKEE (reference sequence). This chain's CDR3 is CASSLQSVWRGRTDTQYF. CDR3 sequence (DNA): TGTGCCAGCAGCCTACAGTCCGTGTGGAGGGGGAGGACAGATACGCAGTATTTT.

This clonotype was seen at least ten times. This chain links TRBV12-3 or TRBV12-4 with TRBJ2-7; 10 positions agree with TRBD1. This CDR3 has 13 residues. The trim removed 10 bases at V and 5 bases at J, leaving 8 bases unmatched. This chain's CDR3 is CATRTGGIDEQYF. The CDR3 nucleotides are TGTGCCACCCGGACAGGGGGGATCGACGAGCAGTACTTC.

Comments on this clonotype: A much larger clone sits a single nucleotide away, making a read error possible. The CDR3 loop reads CVSSLAGTGANEKLFF. The CDR3 region has the DNA TGTGTCAGCAGCTTAGCCGGGACAGGAGCTAATGAAAAACTGTTTTTT. The genes are TRBV7-9 and TRBJ1-4; 8 bases line up with TRBD1. CDR3 length: 16 residues. Germline V gene lookup returns CDR1 SEHNR and CDR2 FQNEAQ (reference sequence).

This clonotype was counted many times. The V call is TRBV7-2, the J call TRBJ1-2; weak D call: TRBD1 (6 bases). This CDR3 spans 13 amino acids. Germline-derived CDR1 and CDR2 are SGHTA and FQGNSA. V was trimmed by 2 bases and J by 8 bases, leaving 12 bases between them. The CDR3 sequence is CASSLSRGGGYTF. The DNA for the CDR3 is TGTGCCAGCAGCTTATCCAGGGGAGGAGGCTACACCTTC.

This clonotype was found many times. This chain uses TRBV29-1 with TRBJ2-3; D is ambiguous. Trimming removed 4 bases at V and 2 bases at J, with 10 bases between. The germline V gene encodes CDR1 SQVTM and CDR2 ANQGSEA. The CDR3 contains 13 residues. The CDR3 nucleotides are TGCAGCGTTGGTGTCTCCGACACAGATACGCAGTATTTT. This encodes CSVGVSDTDTQYF.

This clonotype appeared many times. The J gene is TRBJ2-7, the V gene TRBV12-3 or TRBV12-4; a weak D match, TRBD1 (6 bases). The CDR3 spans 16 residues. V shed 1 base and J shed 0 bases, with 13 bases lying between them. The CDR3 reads CASSLDFAGVSYEQYF. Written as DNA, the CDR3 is TGTGCCAGCAGTTTAGATTTCGCAGGGGTCTCCTACGAGCAGTACTTC.

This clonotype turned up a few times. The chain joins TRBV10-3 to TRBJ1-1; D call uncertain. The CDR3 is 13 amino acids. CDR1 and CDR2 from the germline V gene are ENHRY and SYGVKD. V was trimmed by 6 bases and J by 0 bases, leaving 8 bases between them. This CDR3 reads CAIRDPMNTEAFF. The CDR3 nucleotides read TGTGCCATCAGGGATCCAATGAACACTGAAGCTTTCTTT.

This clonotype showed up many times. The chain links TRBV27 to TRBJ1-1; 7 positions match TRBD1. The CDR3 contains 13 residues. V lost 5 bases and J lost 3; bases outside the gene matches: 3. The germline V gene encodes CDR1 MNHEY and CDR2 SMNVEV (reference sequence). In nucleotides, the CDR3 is TGTGCCAGCAGTCAACAGGGGTACACTGAAGCTTTCTTT. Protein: CASSQQGYTEAFF.

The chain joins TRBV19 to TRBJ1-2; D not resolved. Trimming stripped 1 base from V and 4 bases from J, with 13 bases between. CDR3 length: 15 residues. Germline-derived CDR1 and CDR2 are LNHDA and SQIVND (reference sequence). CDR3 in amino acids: CASSIAFGAAYGYTF. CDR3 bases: TGTGCCAGTAGTATAGCTTTTGGAGCGGCCTATGGCTACACCTTC. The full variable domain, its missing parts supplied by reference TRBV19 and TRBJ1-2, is DGGITQSPKYLFRKEGQNVTLSCEQNLNHDAMYWYRQDPGQGLRLIYYSQIVNDFQKGDIAEGYSVSREKKESFPLTVTSAQKNPTAFYLCASSIAFGAAYGYTFGSGTRLTVV.

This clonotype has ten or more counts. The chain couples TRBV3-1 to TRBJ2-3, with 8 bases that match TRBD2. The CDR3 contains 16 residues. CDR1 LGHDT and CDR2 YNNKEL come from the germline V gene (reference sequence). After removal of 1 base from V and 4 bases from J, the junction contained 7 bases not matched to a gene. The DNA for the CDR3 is TGTGCCAGCAGCCAAGTAAAAGGACTAGCACCAGATACGCAGTATTTT. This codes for CASSQVKGLAPDTQYF.